The entry that follows covers one TCR beta chain sequence. The antigen this receptor binds is unknown. No base quality values were provided; no much bigger clone lies one nucleotide off. The protocol used for the library was the immunoSEQ multiplex PCR assay. For TCR sequencing, RNA was extracted from every sample and reverse transcribed into cDNA to serve as template. First-strand cDNA was synthesized with SuperScript III using a 2:1 mix of oligo-dT and random hexamers. A synthetic immune receptor repertoire was used to assess amplification bias, and residual bias was removed computationally. The original pipeline was this. After raw reads were preprocessed to remove errors, the CDR3 was defined following IMGT conventions as running from the conserved cysteine to phenylalanine. Clonality was calculated as 1 minus Shannon entropy normalized by log2 of the number of productive unique TCRs. Scalp TCRbeta sequences were cross-referenced with sorted blood CD4 and CD8 repertoires so that the CD4 or CD8 identity of scalp clones could be inferred. Here the immuneACCESS table is served through TCRdb, limited to in-frame sequences with V and J called. Missing clones are a known gap in these copies; in checked studies unresolved V genes cover under half, and the rest lacks a known reason. That table furnishes V, J and clone size, whereas the DNA furnished D and trimming. Within this sample are 170,000 or so clones, with roughly 53% of them counted one time only. The leading ten clones occupy 10% to 12% of the sample.

The sample is drawn from a study of CD8+ T cells in alopecia areata (dated by TCRdb to 2016 to 2019). Regarding the research as a whole: Treated patients were enrolled in an open-label pilot trial of oral tofacitinib at 5 to 10 mg twice daily for moderate-to-severe alopecia areata. Tofacitinib was administered for 6 to 18 months, and 6 months of follow-up off drug were then conducted to assess delayed response and recurrence. For the treated patients, the SALT score, which quantifies what percentage of scalp surface area is affected, served as the measure of disease severity. To study T cell clonal expansion in alopecia areata, the researchers applied high-throughput TCRbeta sequencing to both the C3H/HeJ mouse model and human patients. On the human side, TCRbeta sequencing was run on scalp tissue and on sorted CD4+ and CD8+ peripheral blood T cells from healthy controls and from alopecia areata patients with either patchy or totalis/universalis disease. Biopsies were taken from tofacitinib-treated patients at baseline and at 4 and 24 weeks of treatment, and a later scalp biopsy was taken in several of the tofacitinib-treated patients. Scalp clonality was compared across normal scalp (n=4), patchy alopecia areata scalp (n=8), and alopecia totalis/universalis scalp (n=8). The RNA source kit depended on sample type: the PAXgene miRNA kit for fixed scalp, the miRNeasy kit for PBMCs, and the RNeasy kit for mouse skin. TCRbeta CDR3 regions were amplified by immunoSEQ multiplex PCR with 35 Vbeta forward and 13 Jbeta reverse primers. What the research found in general, with its limitations: Because the treated cohort was small and had just a single nonresponder, larger studies are needed to establish links between baseline CD8+ expansion and response. Tofacitinib significantly lowered scalp clonality and the number of expanded CD8+ clones among the top 100 scalp clones. Many expanded lesional clones were found to persist in scalp and blood during tofacitinib treatment, and relapse after treatment cessation may be partly explained by this persistence. Lesional scalp, especially in alopecia totalis/universalis, showed higher clonality and more expanded CD8+ clones than normal scalp, suggesting antigenic drive. Unlike mouse skin, which is dominated by gammadelta T cells, normal human skin has resident alphabeta T cells that are also sequenced, and this complicates analysis of the scalp TCR repertoire. Compared with mice, TCR sequences shared between patients were less clear, possibly partly because of HLA diversity across the patient population.

Interpreted using the paper, the time point label stands for: roughly 24 weeks on oral tofacitinib. Sample treatment or condition, as interpreted from the label and publication: oral pan-JAK inhibitor, 5-10 mg twice daily. Peripheral blood and lesional scalp punch biopsies were obtained from patients with alopecia areata. PBMCs were isolated by density centrifugation and stained for CD3, CD4 and CD8, after which CD4+ and CD8+ T cells were sorted on a FACSAria. Reading from cysteine to phenylalanine, the CDR3 counts 14 amino acids. This entry keeps only the CDR3 DNA: 42 bases, framed from base 1. V is reduced by 1 base and J by 6 bases, leaving a spacing of 14 bases between them. The CDR1 and CDR2 encoded by the germline V gene (reference sequence) are GTSNPN and SVGIG.

This TCR was sampled from a human donor with alopecia areata. Recombination joined TRBV30 with TRBJ2-3; 6 matching bases give a weak D call of TRBD1. The source was CD8+ T cells sorted from blood, collected at week 24, from a patient treated with tofacitinib. The CDR3 corresponds to CAWSASGQLDTQYF. At the DNA level, the sequence is TGTGCCTGGAGTGCTTCCGGACAGCTCGATACGCAGTATTTT.